This T cell receptor beta chain emerged from a study of blood T cell repertoires in COVID-19. About the study: Acute and convalescent COVID-19 specimens originated in the United States, Italy and Spain.

V was trimmed by 7 bases and J by 10 bases, leaving 23 bases between them. CDR3 length: 16 amino acids. In germline, CDR1 is SNHLY, CDR2 FYNNEI. TCRdb's table, derived via immunoSEQ multiplex PCR, lists solely in-frame clones and lacks some. The sample records around 200,000 clones, 80% being singletons. The receptor's source is a middle-aged woman with acute COVID-19. The V and J genes are TRBV2 and TRBJ1-6, with D uncertain. The source material was PBMCs or T cells enriched from blood (not recorded which). CDR3 residues: CASKRMREMSGSPLHF. DNA for the CDR3: TGTGCCAGCAAGCGCATGAGGGAAATGTCAGGATCACCCCTCCACTTT. The entire variable domain, with the rest obtained from reference TRBV2 and TRBJ1-6, is as follows: EPEVTQTPSHQVTQMGQEVILRCVPISNHLYFYWYRQILGQKVEFLVSFYNNEISEKSEIFDDQFSVERPDGSNFTLKIRSTKLEDSAMYFCASKRMREMSGSPLHFGNGTRLTVT.